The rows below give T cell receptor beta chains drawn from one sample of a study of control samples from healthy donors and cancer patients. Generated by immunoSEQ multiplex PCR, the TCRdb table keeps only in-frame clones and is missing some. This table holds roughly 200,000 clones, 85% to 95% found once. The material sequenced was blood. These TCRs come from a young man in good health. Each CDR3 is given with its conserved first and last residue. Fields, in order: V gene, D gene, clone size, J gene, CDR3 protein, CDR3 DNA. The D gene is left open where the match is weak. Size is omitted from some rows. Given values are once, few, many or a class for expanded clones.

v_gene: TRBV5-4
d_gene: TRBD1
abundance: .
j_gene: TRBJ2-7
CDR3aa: CASSSGTGGYEQYF
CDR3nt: TGTGCCAGCAGCTCCGGGACAGGGGGATACGAGCAGTACTTC

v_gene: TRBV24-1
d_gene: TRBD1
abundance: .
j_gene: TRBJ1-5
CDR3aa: CATSGGPGQENQPQHF
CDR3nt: TGTGCCACCAGTGGCGGACCGGGACAGGAAAATCAGCCCCAGCATTTT

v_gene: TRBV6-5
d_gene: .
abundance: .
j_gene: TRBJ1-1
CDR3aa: CASKGGNYEAFF
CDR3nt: TGTGCCAGCAAGGGAGGGAACTATGAAGCTTTCTTT

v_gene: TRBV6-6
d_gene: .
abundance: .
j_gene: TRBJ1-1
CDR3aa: CASKGPNTEAFF
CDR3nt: TGTGCCAGCAAAGGCCCGAACACTGAAGCTTTCTTT

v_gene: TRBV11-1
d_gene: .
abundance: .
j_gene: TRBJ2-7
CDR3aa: CASSLVMGQQYF
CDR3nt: TGTGCCAGCAGCTTAGTAATGGGACAGCAGTACTTC

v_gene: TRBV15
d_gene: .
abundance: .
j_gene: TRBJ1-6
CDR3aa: CATSSKSDTPLHF
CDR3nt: TGTGCCACCAGCAGTAAGTCGGACACCCCCCTCCACTTT

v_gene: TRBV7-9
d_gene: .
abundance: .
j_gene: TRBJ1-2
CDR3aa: CASASPNYGYTF
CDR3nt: TGTGCCAGCGCTAGCCCGAACTATGGCTACACCTTC

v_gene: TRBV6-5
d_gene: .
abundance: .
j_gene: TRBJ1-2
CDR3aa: CASRDSRNYGYTF
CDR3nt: TGTGCCAGCAGGGACTCTCGGAACTATGGCTACACCTTC

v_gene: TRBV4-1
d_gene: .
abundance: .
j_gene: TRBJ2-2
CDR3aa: CASGPNTGELFF
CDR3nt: TGCGCCAGCGGACCTAACACCGGGGAGCTGTTTTTT

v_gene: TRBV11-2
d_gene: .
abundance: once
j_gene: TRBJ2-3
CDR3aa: CASSLLTRGDTQYF
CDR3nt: TGTGCCAGCAGCTTACTAACGAGGGGAGATACGCAGTATTTT

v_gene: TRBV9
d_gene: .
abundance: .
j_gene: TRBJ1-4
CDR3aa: CASSTGLAATNEKLFF
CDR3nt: TGTGCCAGCAGCACCGGTCTGGCGGCAACTAATGAAAAACTGTTTTTT

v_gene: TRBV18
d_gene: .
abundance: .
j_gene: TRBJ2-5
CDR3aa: CASSPPVGQSQETQYF
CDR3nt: TGTGCCAGCTCACCACCGGTTGGTCAATCCCAAGAGACCCAGTACTTC

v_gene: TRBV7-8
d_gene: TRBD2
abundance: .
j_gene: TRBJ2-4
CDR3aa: CASSLATAGEKNIQYF
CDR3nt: TGTGCCAGCAGCTTAGCGACAGCGGGGGAGAAAAACATTCAGTACTTC

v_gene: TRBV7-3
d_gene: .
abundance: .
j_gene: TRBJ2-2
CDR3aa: CASSYQQGTGELFF
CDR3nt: TGTGCCAGCAGCTACCAACAGGGCACCGGGGAGCTGTTTTTT

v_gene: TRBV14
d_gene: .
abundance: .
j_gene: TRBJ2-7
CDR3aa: CASSHRTTAAKVGSYEQYF
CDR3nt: TGTGCCAGCAGCCACCGTACGACGGCTGCCAAGGTAGGATCCTACGAGCAGTACTTC

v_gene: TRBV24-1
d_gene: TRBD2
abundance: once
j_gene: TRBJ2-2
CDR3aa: CATRGGQNTGELFF
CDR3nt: TGTGCCACCCGGGGGGGACAAAACACCGGGGAGCTGTTTTTT

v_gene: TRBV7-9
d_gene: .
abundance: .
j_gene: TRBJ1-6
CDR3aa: CASSRDLSSYNSPLHF
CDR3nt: TGTGCCAGCAGCCGGGACTTGAGCTCCTATAATTCACCCCTCCACTTT

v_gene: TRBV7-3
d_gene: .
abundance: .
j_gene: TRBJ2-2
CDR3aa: CASSFTGEAGELFF
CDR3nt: TGTGCCAGCAGCTTCACAGGGGAGGCCGGGGAGCTGTTTTTT

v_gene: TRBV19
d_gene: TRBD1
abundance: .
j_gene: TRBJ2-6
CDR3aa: CASENTGGSGANVLTF
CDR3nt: TGTGCCAGCGAAAACACAGGGGGCTCTGGGGCCAACGTCCTGACTTTC

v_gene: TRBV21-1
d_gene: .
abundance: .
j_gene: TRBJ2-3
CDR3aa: CASSKEPEGTDTQYF
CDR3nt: TGTGCCAGCAGCAAAGAGCCAGAAGGCACAGATACGCAGTATTTT

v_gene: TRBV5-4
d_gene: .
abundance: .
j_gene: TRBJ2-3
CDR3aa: CASSSARQGRTDTQYF
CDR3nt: TGTGCCAGCAGCTCCGCCCGGCAGGGCCGCACAGATACGCAGTATTTT

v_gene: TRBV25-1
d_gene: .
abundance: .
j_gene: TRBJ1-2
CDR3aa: CASSESGVSYGYTF
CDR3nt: TGTGCCAGCAGTGAGTCAGGGGTTAGCTATGGCTACACCTTC

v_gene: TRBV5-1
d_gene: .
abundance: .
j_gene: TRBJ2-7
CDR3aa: CASSLWQGDYEQYF
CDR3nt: TGCGCCAGCAGCTTGTGGCAGGGAGACTACGAGCAGTACTTC

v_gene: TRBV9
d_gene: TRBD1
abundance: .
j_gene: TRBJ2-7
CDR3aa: CASSSLDRVDEQYF
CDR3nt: TGTGCCAGCAGCTCCTTAGACAGGGTGGACGAGCAGTACTTC

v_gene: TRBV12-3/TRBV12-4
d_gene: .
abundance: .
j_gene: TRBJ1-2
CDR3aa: CASSLGFGGGYTF
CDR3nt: TGTGCCAGCAGTTTAGGGTTCGGGGGCGGCTACACCTTC

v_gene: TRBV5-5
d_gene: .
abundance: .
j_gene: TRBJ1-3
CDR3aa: CASSLLGDVSGNTIYF
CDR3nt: TGTGCCAGCAGCTTGTTAGGGGACGTCTCTGGAAACACCATATATTTT

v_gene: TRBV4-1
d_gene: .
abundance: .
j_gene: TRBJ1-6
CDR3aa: CASSQGSGAYNSPLHF
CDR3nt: TGCGCCAGCAGCCAAGGGTCAGGGGCCTATAATTCACCCCTCCACTTT

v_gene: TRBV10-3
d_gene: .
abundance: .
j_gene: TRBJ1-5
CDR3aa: CAISESGGAFQHF
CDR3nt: TGTGCCATCAGTGAGTCGGGGGGGGCTTTCCAGCATTTT

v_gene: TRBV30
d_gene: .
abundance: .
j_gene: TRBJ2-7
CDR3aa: CAWSVEDRRRQYF
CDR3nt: TGTGCCTGGAGTGTCGAAGACAGAAGACGGCAGTACTTC

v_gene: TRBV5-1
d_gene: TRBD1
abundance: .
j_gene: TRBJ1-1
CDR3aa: CASSSGQGGNTEAFF
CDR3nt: TGCGCCAGCAGTTCCGGACAGGGCGGTAACACTGAAGCTTTCTTT

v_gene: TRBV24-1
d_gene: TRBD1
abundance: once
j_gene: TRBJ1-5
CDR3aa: CATSDSGQGEQPQHF
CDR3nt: TGTGCCACCAGTGACTCCGGACAGGGAGAACAGCCCCAGCATTTT

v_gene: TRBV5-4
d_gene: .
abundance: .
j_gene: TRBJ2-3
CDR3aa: CASSFRPEGDTQYF
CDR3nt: TGTGCCAGCAGCTTTCGGCCAGAGGGGGATACGCAGTATTTT

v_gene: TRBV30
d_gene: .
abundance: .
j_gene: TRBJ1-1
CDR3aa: CAWSPVAPNTEAFF
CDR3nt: TGTGCCTGGAGCCCCGTTGCTCCGAACACTGAAGCTTTCTTT

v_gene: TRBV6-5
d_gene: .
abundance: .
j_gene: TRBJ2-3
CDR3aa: CASSRGADTQYF
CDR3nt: TGTGCCAGCAGCCGCGGGGCAGATACGCAGTATTTT

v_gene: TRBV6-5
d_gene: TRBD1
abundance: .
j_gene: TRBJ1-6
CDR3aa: CASRKRGQGNSPLHF
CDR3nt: TGTGCCAGCAGAAAAAGGGGACAGGGTAATTCACCCCTCCACTTT

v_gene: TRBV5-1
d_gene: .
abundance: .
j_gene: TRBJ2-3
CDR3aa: CASSLGRGSDTQYF
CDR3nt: TGCGCCAGCAGCTTGGGTCGGGGATCAGATACGCAGTATTTT

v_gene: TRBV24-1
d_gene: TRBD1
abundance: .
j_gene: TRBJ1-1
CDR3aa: CATKDRGQGTEAFF
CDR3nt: TGTGCCACGAAGGACAGGGGGCAGGGCACTGAAGCTTTCTTT